This T cell receptor (beta chain) was recorded in a study of T cells in women clearing cervical HPV infection. Study background: No precancer developed; the control's incident HPV16 infection cleared within 12 months. Case blood drawn at lesion detection; control blood after infection cleared.

Germline CDR1 reads SNHLY; CDR2 reads FYNNEI. This CDR3 region has 17 residues. V shed 1 base and J shed 3 bases, with 13 bases lying between them. immunoSEQ multiplex PCR used an average of around 1,200 ng genomic DNA. Clones were sequenced by immunoSEQ multiplex PCR, and TCRdb holds only the in-frame ones, with some missing. This listing includes 31,000 or so clones. This clone is identified as medium-sized from frequency. The CDR3 end lies 3 residues beyond the end of the read and is filled in from the germline J gene. This receptor was taken from a woman between 18 and 75 years old with a cervical HPV16 infection that either progressed to CIN3+ or cleared (not recorded which). V gene TRBV2 combines with J gene TRBJ2-6; a possible D gene is TRBD1 (6 bases). Sample: blood buffy coat. Partial CDR3 DNA: TGTGCCAGCAGTGAAGGGTACAGGGTCTTTGGGGCCAACGTC. This sequence encodes CASSEGYRVFGANV. The full CDR3 is CASSEGYRVFGANVLTF. Supplemented by reference TRBV2 and TRBJ2-6, the full variable domain reads EPEVTQTPSHQVTQMGQEVILRCVPISNHLYFYWYRQILGQKVEFLVSFYNNEISEKSEIFDDQFSVERPDGSNFTLKIRSTKLEDSAMYFCASSEGYRVFGANVLTFGAGSRLTVL.